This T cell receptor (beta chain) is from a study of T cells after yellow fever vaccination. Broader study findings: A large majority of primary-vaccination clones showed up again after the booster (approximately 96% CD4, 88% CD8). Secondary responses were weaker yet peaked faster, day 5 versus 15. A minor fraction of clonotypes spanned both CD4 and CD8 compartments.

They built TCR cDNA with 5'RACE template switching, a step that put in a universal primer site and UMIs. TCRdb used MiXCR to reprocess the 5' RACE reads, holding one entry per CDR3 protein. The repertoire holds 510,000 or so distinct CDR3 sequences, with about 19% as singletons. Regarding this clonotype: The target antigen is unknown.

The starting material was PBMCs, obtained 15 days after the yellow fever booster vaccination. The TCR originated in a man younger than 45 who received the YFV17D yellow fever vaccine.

The CDR3 loop reads CASSPAGGQGARGINEQYF. CDR3 in DNA: TGTGCCAGCAGCCCCGCGGGGGGACAGGGGGCGCGCGGAATCAACGAGCAGTACTTC. The V call is TRBV7-3, the J call TRBJ2-7; 12 bases match TRBD1. The CDR3 spans 19 residues. CDR1 is SGHTA, CDR2 FQGTGA, per germline. V trimming: 5 bases; J trimming: 5 bases; junction bases outside the gene matches: 19.